This TCR beta chain stems from a study of read filtering for tumor transcriptome and immune sequencing. About the study: Transcriptome libraries were built from DNase-treated RNA. IR-seq gave about 3.5 to 10.27 million TCR reads per sample; RNA-seq gave roughly 80 to 1273. Overall study findings and caveats: Without single-read clonotypes, shared clonotype proportions correlated more between IR-seq and RNA-seq.

CDR3 length equals 15 residues. CDR1 is MGHRA, CDR2 YSYEKL, per germline. Many counts were recorded for this clonotype. Its matching antigen is unknown. Possible read error: a much larger clone is one base away. This library used 300 to 450 ng RNA and molecular barcoded adaptors spanning alpha/delta and beta/gamma chains. MiXCR was run by TCRdb on the reads, yielding one entry per CDR3 protein. The sample has 50,000 to 65,000 distinct CDR3 sequences, around 19% seen once; the top ten hold roughly 10%. Material: a population of CD138-negative cells sorted from bone marrow. The J gene is TRBJ2-1, the V gene TRBV4-1; 8 bases line up with TRBD1. The clonotype comes from a donor at least 40 years old with multiple myeloma. The CDR3 spells CASSLSMDRADERFF. CDR3 nucleotide sequence: TGCGCCAGCAGCCTATCAATGGACAGGGCGGATGAGCGGTTCTTC.